This TCR beta chain was sequenced during a study of shared clonotypes between healthy human individuals. Profiled with immunoSEQ multiplex PCR; TCRdb holds only in-frame clones, not every one. This table holds fewer than 2.5 million clones, 93% found once. Whole-study findings and limits: Compared with clonotypes that all four donors shared, non-shared clonotypes had lower generation probabilities.

This clone showed up just a few times. What it binds is not known. The specimen was naive CD4+ T cells from PBMCs. This sample's subset: CD45RA+ positively selected. The clonotype originates from a man aged 18 to 30 in good health. Some clones in this sample may be carry-over from other donors' samples.

DNA for the CDR3: TGTGCCAGCAGCCAAGGCGAAGGGTTCAGGAACACCATATATTTT. Its protein is CASSQGEGFRNTIYF. V is TRBV4-2 and J is TRBJ1-3; D not resolved. The CDR3 has 15 amino acids. Germline CDR1 and CDR2: LGHNA and YNFKEQ. V was shortened by 1 base and J by 7 bases, with 14 bases between the two germline ends.